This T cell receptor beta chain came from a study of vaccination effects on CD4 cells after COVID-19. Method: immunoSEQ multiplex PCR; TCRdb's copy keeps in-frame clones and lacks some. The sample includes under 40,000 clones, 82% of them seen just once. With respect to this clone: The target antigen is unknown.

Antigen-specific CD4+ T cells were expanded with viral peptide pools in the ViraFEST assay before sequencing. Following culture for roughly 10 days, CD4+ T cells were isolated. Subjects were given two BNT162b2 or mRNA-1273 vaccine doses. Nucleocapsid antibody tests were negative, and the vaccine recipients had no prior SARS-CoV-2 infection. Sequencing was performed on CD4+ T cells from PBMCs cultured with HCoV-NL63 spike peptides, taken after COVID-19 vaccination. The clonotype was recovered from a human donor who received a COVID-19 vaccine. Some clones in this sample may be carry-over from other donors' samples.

The CDR3 loop reads CASSSTSGGADTQYF. CDR3 nucleotide sequence: TGTGCCAGCAGCTCTACTAGCGGGGGCGCAGATACGCAGTATTTT. The rearrangement uses TRBV7-2 and TRBJ2-3; 11 nucleotides match TRBD2. Unmatched junction bases numbered 4, after V lost 4 bases and J lost 4 bases. CDR3 size: 15 residues. Per germline, CDR1 SGHTA and CDR2 FQGNSA.